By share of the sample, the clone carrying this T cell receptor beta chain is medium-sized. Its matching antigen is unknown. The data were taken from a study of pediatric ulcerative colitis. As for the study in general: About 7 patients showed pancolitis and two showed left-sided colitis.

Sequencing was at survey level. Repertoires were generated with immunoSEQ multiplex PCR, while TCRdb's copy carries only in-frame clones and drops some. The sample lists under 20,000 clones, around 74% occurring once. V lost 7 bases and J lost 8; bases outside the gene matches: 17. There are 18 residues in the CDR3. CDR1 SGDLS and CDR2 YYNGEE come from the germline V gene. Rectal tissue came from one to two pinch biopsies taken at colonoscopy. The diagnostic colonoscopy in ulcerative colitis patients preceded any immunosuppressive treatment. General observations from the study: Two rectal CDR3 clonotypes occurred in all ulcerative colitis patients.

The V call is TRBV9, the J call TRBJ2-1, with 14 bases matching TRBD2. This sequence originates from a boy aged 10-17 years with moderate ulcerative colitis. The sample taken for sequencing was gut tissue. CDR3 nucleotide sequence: TGTGCCAGCGGACAGCCCGATTTGACTAGCGGGGGGGAGGATGAGCAGTTCTTC. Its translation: CASGQPDLTSGGEDEQFF.